Listed below are T cell receptor beta chains from one sample, sequenced in a study of long-term antiretroviral therapy in people with HIV. Some clones are missing from TCRdb's copy, which holds only in-frame ones; the method was immunoSEQ multiplex PCR. The sample lists 20,000 to 25,000 clones, 84% seen once, with 3% to 4% in the top ten. The sequencing used unsorted PBMCs, collected 1.9 years after starting antiretroviral therapy. The receptors shown here come from a woman in her 50s with HIV. Both conserved end residues are trimmed from each CDR3. Fields, in order: V gene, clone size, CDR3 length, D gene, CDR3 protein. The D gene is left open where the match is weak. Clone sizes are given selectively: once, few, many, or a class where the clone is expanded.

v_gene: TRBV7-6; abundance: .; len: 12; d_gene: TRBD1; CDR3aa: ASSLGTGGDEAF
v_gene: TRBV9; abundance: few; len: 14; d_gene: .; CDR3aa: ASSVEAEGGYYGYT
v_gene: TRBV30; abundance: .; len: 15; d_gene: TRBD2; CDR3aa: AWSVLKWGGRYNEQF
v_gene: TRBV9; abundance: .; len: 14; d_gene: TRBD2; CDR3aa: ASSLGLAGEKETQY
v_gene: TRBV7-9; abundance: .; len: 13; d_gene: .; CDR3aa: TSSPGQPSTDTQY
v_gene: TRBV7-9; abundance: .; len: 12; d_gene: .; CDR3aa: ASSLSDTNYGYT
v_gene: TRBV5-6; abundance: .; len: 9; d_gene: .; CDR3aa: ASSDRRGQY
v_gene: TRBV6-5; abundance: .; len: 12; d_gene: .; CDR3aa: ASKLGIMTGELF
v_gene: TRBV7-9; abundance: .; len: 11; d_gene: .; CDR3aa: ASSLVLADEQF
v_gene: TRBV28; abundance: .; len: 15; d_gene: .; CDR3aa: ASSYPPVPKAKNIQY
v_gene: TRBV7-2; abundance: .; len: 12; d_gene: .; CDR3aa: ASSLGTYYNEQF
v_gene: TRBV27; abundance: .; len: 12; d_gene: TRBD1; CDR3aa: ASAETQGRYGYT
v_gene: TRBV28; abundance: .; len: 16; d_gene: TRBD1; CDR3aa: ASSQTPGTGRENYGYT
v_gene: TRBV27; abundance: .; len: 12; d_gene: .; CDR3aa: ASSSYGGGTEAF
v_gene: TRBV9; abundance: .; len: 12; d_gene: .; CDR3aa: ASSPGRVTGELF
v_gene: TRBV7-2; abundance: once; len: 13; d_gene: TRBD1; CDR3aa: ASSLMGQREETQY
v_gene: TRBV7-2; abundance: .; len: 13; d_gene: TRBD2; CDR3aa: ASSRQRGGGYEQY
v_gene: TRBV2; abundance: once; len: 12; d_gene: TRBD1; CDR3aa: ASRPGGQGREQF
v_gene: TRBV6-5; abundance: .; len: 13; d_gene: TRBD1; CDR3aa: ASRIKQGARQPQH
v_gene: TRBV11-2; abundance: once; len: 16; d_gene: TRBD2; CDR3aa: ASSLNVASGGASDTQY
v_gene: TRBV7-2; abundance: .; len: 11; d_gene: .; CDR3aa: ASSPREEGIAF
v_gene: TRBV5-1; abundance: .; len: 12; d_gene: .; CDR3aa: ASSFRGADTEAF
v_gene: TRBV9; abundance: .; len: 11; d_gene: .; CDR3aa: ASSVGAGDRYT
v_gene: TRBV14; abundance: .; len: 11; d_gene: .; CDR3aa: ASSQGAYGEQY
v_gene: TRBV2; abundance: .; len: 12; d_gene: TRBD1; CDR3aa: ASSVYRGNTEAF
v_gene: TRBV10-3; abundance: .; len: 15; d_gene: TRBD1; CDR3aa: AISEARGLDSNQPQH
v_gene: TRBV18; abundance: .; len: 14; d_gene: .; CDR3aa: ASSPGRADNSYEQY
v_gene: TRBV4-2; abundance: .; len: 14; d_gene: .; CDR3aa: ASSQDHAEWNTEAF
v_gene: TRBV11-2; abundance: .; len: 11; d_gene: .; CDR3aa: ASSLDLGNTIY
v_gene: TRBV27; abundance: .; len: 14; d_gene: TRBD2; CDR3aa: ASSSLAGGHPDTQY
v_gene: TRBV30; abundance: .; len: 12; d_gene: .; CDR3aa: AWSVPQLQATQY
v_gene: TRBV4-1; abundance: .; len: 15; d_gene: .; CDR3aa: ASSQGSRIVDNSPLH
v_gene: TRBV5-1; abundance: .; len: 13; d_gene: TRBD1; CDR3aa: ASSSGQGISYEQY
v_gene: TRBV25-1; abundance: .; len: 12; d_gene: .; CDR3aa: ASSDGSSGNTIY
v_gene: TRBV4-2; abundance: .; len: 13; d_gene: .; CDR3aa: ASSQQLGVNEKLF
v_gene: TRBV6-5; abundance: .; len: 11; d_gene: TRBD1; CDR3aa: ASSLQGWNEQF
v_gene: TRBV7-8; abundance: .; len: 10; d_gene: .; CDR3aa: ASSQQYNEQF
v_gene: TRBV14; abundance: medium-sized; len: 13; d_gene: .; CDR3aa: ASSQGRWSLYEQY
v_gene: TRBV7-9; abundance: .; len: 12; d_gene: .; CDR3aa: ASSLAMGNTEAF
v_gene: TRBV7-3; abundance: once; len: 13; d_gene: .; CDR3aa: ASSLMGGSNYGYT
v_gene: TRBV4-1; abundance: .; len: 12; d_gene: TRBD1; CDR3aa: ASTDRATDSPLH
v_gene: TRBV28; abundance: .; len: 15; d_gene: .; CDR3aa: ASTSLRRQKGKETQY
v_gene: TRBV11-1; abundance: .; len: 12; d_gene: .; CDR3aa: ASNPTTGAREQY
v_gene: TRBV7-2; abundance: .; len: 11; d_gene: .; CDR3aa: ASSNGYNSPLH
v_gene: TRBV30; abundance: .; len: 12; d_gene: .; CDR3aa: AWSVQAYSYEQY